This entry features one TCR beta chain sequence. Version v3.0 of the immunoSEQ assay ran at survey level. What sequencing targeted per sample was roughly 40,000-50,000 T-cell genomes. TCRdb's table, derived via immunoSEQ multiplex PCR, lists solely in-frame clones and lacks some. The profile shows around 26,000 clones, 76% of them singletons. Trimming stripped 7 bases from V and 0 bases from J, with 14 bases between. The CDR3 contains 15 residues. The germline CDR1 and CDR2 sequences are SGHNT and YYREEE (reference sequence). The source of the sample is a study of long-term antiretroviral therapy in people with HIV.

This chain joins TRBV5-4 and TRBJ1-5; no reliable D call. The sequences come from unsorted PBMCs, collected 1.1 years before starting antiretroviral therapy. This TCR was sampled from a middle-aged woman with HIV. CDR3 DNA sequence: TGTGCCAGCCAATTAGGCGAATATAGCAATCAGCCCCAGCATTTT. It is translated as CASQLGEYSNQPQHF.